The rows below give T cell receptor beta chains drawn from one sample of a study of CD8+ T cells in alopecia areata. Sequencing used immunoSEQ multiplex PCR; TCRdb keeps in-frame clones, though not all of them. The sample carries about 42,000 clones, about three fifths recorded once. The source material was CD8+ T cells sorted from blood, sampled at week 4, from a patient treated with tofacitinib. All receptors derive from a human donor with alopecia areata. The CDR3 runs from the conserved cysteine through the conserved F or W. The D gene is left open where the match is weak. The size of a clone is reported for some rows only, either as once, few or many, or as a class for expanded clones.

V gene	J gene	clone size	D gene	CDR3 protein	CDR3 DNA
TRBV9	TRBJ1-6	NA	TRBD1	CASRSRDQGDSPLHF	TGTGCCAGCAGATCCCGGGACCAGGGGGATTCACCCCTCCACTTT
TRBV29-1	TRBJ1-2	few	NA	CSVEADLYGYTF	TGCAGCGTTGAGGCCGACCTCTATGGCTACACCTTC
TRBV4-1	TRBJ2-3	few	TRBD1	CASSQELARDRPGF	TGCGCCAGCAGCCAAGAGTTGGCGCGGGACAGGCCGGGTTTT
TRBV10-1	TRBJ2-2	NA	NA	CASSEAVNTGELFF	TGCGCCAGCAGTGAGGCAGTAAACACCGGGGAGCTGTTTTTT
TRBV2	TRBJ1-1	NA	NA	CASSDPRNNTEAFF	TGTGCCAGCAGCGACCCAAGAAATAACACTGAAGCTTTCTTT
TRBV30	TRBJ2-5	few	TRBD2	CAWSSSGGTQYF	TGTGCCTGGAGTTCCTCGGGGGGGACCCAGTACTTC
TRBV11-3	TRBJ2-1	NA	TRBD1	CASSFTGTGGEQFF	TGTGCCAGCAGCTTCACCGGGACAGGTGGGGAGCAGTTCTTC
TRBV29-1	TRBJ2-2	few	TRBD2	CSATGTRNTGELFF	TGCAGCGCTACCGGGACTAGGAACACCGGGGAGCTGTTTTTT
TRBV19	TRBJ1-4	few	NA	CASSISEKLFF	TGTGCCAGTAGTATTTCGGAAAAACTGTTTTTT
TRBV27	TRBJ2-1	NA	NA	CASSLYKASEQFF	TGTGCCAGCAGTTTATATAAGGCATCTGAGCAGTTCTTC
TRBV29-1	TRBJ2-1	few	NA	CSGDLSNEQFF	TGCAGCGGGGATTTGAGCAATGAGCAGTTCTTC
TRBV30	TRBJ2-1	NA	TRBD1	CAWSPGQGLSEQFF	TGTGCCTGGAGCCCGGGACAGGGTTTATCTGAGCAGTTCTTC
TRBV7-6	TRBJ2-7	NA	NA	CASSLGVLGGGGSYEQYF	TGTGCCAGCAGCTTAGGAGTCTTGGGGGGAGGGGGATCCTACGAGCAGTACTTC
TRBV5-4	TRBJ2-1	NA	TRBD1	CASSAPGQGLNEQFF	TGTGCCAGCAGCGCACCGGGACAGGGATTGAATGAGCAGTTCTTC
TRBV2	TRBJ2-5	few	TRBD2	CASSEASGGPGETQYF	TGTGCCAGCAGTGAGGCTAGCGGGGGCCCGGGGGAGACCCAGTACTTC
TRBV29-1	TRBJ1-1	NA	NA	CSVEDPEAFF	TGCAGCGTTGAAGATCCTGAAGCTTTCTTT
TRBV30	TRBJ1-1	NA	NA	CAWSVIRGNTEAFF	TGTGCCTGGAGTGTAATAAGAGGGAACACTGAAGCTTTCTTT
TRBV6-4	TRBJ2-3	NA	TRBD1	CASSSGQGGTDTQYF	TGTGCCAGCAGTTCGGGACAGGGGGGCACAGATACGCAGTATTTT
TRBV19	TRBJ1-5	NA	TRBD1	CASSWTGESNQPQHF	TGTGCCAGTAGTTGGACAGGGGAGAGCAATCAGCCCCAGCATTTT
TRBV9	TRBJ2-7	NA	NA	CASSPGEGHSYEQYF	TGTGCCAGCAGCCCAGGCGAGGGTCACTCCTACGAGCAGTACTTC